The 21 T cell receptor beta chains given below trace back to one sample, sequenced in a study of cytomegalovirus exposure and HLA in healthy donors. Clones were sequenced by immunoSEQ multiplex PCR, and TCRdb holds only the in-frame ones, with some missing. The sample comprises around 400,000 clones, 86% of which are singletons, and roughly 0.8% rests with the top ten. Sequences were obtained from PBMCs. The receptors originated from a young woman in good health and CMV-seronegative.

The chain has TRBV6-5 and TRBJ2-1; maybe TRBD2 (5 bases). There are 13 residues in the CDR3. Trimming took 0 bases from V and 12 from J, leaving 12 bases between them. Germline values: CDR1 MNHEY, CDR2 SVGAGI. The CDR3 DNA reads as TGTGCCAGCAGTTACTCGATTCGAGAGGGGCAGTTCTTC. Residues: CASSYSIREGQFF.

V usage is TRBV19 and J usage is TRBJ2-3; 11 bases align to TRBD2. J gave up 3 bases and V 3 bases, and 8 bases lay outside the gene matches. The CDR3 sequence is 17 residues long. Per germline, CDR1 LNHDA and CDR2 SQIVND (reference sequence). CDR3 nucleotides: TGTGCCAGTAGTATTCAAGCTAGCGGGGGGTTTACAGATACGCAGTATTTT. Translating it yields CASSIQASGGFTDTQYF.

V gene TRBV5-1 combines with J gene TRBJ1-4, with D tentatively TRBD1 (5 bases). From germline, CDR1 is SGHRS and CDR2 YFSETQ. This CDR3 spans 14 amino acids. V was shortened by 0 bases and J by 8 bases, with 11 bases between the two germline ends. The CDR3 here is CASSLAGGQEKLFF. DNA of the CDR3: TGCGCCAGCAGCTTGGCCGGGGGTCAAGAAAAACTGTTTTTT.

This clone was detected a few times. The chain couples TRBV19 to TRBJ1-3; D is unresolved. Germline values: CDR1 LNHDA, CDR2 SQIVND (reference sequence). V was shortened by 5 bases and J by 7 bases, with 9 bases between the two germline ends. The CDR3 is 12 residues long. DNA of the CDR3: TGTGCCAGTAGTGAGAAATTGAACACCATATATTTT. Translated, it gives CASSEKLNTIYF. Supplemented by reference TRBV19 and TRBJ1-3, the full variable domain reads DGGITQSPKYLFRKEGQNVTLSCEQNLNHDAMYWYRQDPGQGLRLIYYSQIVNDFQKGDIAEGYSVSREKKESFPLTVTSAQKNPTAFYLCASSEKLNTIYFGEGSWLTVV.

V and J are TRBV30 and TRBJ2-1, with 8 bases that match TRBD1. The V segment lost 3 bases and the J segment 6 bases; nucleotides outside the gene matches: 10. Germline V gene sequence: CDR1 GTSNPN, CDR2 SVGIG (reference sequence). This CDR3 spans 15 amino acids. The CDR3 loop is CAWRSDRVGFNEQFF. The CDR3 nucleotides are TGTGCCTGGAGATCGGACAGGGTTGGTTTCAATGAGCAGTTCTTC.

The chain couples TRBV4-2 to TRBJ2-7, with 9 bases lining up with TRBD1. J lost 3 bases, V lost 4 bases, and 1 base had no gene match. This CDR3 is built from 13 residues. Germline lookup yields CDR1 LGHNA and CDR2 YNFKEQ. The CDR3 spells CASSRDRDYEQYF. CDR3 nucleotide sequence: TGTGCCAGCAGCCGGGACAGGGACTACGAGCAGTACTTC.

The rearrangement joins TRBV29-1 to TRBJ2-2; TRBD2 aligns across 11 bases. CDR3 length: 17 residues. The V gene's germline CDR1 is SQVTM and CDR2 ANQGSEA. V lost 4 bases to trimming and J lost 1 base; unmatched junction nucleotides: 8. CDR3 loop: CSVGRGTSGRNTGELFF. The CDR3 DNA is TGCAGCGTTGGACGCGGGACTAGCGGTAGGAACACCGGGGAGCTGTTTTTT.

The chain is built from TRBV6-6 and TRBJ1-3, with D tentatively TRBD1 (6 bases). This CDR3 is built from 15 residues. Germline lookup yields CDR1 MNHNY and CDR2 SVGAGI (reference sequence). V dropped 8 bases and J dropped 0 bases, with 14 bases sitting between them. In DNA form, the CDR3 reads TGTGCCAGCCAGACAGGAACAACCTCTGGAAACACCATATATTTT. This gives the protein CASQTGTTSGNTIYF.

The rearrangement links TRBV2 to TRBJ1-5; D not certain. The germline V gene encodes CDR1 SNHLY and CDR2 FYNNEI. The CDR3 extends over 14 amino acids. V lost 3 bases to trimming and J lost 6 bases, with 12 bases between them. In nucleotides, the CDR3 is TGTGCCAGCAGTGATAGTGTCGGCGGTCAGCCCCAGCATTTT. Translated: CASSDSVGGQPQHF.

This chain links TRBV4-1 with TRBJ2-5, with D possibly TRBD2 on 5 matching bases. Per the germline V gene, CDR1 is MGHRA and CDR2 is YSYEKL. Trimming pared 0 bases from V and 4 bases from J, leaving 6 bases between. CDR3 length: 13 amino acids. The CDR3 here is CASSQDRGETQYF. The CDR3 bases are TGCGCCAGCAGCCAAGATCGGGGAGAGACCCAGTACTTC.

For the CDR3, the DNA is TGTGCCAGCAGCTTTGGGGCCGCTGGGAATCAGCCCCAGCATTTT. It specifies CASSFGAAGNQPQHF. This chain links TRBV7-6 with TRBJ1-5; a weak D match, TRBD1 (5 bases). V was clipped by 3 bases and J by 4 bases, with 13 bases between them. The CDR3 is made up of 15 amino acids. Germline V CDR1 and CDR2: SGHVS, FNYEAQ.

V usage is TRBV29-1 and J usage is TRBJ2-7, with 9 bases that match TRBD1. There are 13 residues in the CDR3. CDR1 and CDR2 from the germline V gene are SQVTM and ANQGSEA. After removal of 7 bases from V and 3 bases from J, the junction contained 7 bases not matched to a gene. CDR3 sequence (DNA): TGCAGCGACCGACAGGGGGGAAGCTACGAGCAGTACTTC. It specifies CSDRQGGSYEQYF.

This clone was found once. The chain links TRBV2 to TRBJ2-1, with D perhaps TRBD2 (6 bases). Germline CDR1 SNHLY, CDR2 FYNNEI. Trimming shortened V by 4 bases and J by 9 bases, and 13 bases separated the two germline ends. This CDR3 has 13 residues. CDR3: CASSVVLATEQFF. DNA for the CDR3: TGTGCCAGCAGTGTGGTTCTAGCGACTGAGCAGTTCTTC.

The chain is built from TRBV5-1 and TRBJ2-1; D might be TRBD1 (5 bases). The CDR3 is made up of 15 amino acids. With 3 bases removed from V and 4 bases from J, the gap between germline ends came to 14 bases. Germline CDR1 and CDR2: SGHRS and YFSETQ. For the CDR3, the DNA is TGCGCCAGCAGCTCCCAGGGATACGTGTACAATGAGCAGTTCTTC. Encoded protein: CASSSQGYVYNEQFF. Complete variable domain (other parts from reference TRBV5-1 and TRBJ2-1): KAGVTQTPRYLIKTRGQQVTLSCSPISGHRSVSWYQQTPGQGLQFLFEYFSETQRNKGNFPGRFSGRQFSNSRSEMNVSTLELGDSALYLCASSSQGYVYNEQFFGPGTRLTVL.

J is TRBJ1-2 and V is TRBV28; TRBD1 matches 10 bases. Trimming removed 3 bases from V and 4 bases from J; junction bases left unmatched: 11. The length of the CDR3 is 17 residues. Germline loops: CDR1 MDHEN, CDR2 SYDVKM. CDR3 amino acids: CASSFKDRGGGSYGYTF. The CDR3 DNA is TGTGCCAGCAGTTTTAAGGACAGGGGGGGAGGGAGCTATGGCTACACCTTC.

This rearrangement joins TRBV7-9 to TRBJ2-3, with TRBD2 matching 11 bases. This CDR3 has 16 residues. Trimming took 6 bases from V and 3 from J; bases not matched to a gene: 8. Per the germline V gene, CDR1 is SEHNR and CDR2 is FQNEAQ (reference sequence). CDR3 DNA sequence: TGTGCCAGCAGTCATAGTAGGACTAGCGGGACAGATACGCAGTATTTT. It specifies CASSHSRTSGTDTQYF.

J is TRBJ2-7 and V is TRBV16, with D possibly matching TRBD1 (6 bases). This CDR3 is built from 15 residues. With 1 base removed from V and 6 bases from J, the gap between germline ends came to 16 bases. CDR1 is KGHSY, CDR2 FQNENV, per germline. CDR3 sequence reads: CASSQLGTSTGEQYF. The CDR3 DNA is TGTGCCAGCAGCCAATTGGGGACATCAACCGGCGAGCAGTACTTC.

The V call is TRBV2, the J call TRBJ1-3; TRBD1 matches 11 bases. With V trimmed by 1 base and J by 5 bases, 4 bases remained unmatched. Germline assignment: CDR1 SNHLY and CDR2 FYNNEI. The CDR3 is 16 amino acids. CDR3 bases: TGTGCCAGCAGTGAAGGGACAGGGGGCCGCCGAAACACCATATATTTT. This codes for CASSEGTGGRRNTIYF.

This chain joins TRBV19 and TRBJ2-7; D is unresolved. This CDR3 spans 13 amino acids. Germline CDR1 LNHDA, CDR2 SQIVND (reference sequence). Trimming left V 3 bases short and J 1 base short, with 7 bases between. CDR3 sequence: CASSMWLSYEQYF. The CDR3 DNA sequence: TGTGCCAGTAGTATGTGGCTGTCCTACGAGCAGTACTTC.

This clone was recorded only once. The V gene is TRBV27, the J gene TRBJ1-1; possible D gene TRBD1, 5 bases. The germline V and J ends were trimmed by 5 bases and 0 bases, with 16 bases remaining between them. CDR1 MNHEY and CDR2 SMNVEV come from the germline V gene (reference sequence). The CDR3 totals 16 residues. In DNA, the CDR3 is TGTGCCAGCAGTCCCGACAGATACCTCATGAACACTGAAGCTTTCTTT. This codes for CASSPDRYLMNTEAFF.

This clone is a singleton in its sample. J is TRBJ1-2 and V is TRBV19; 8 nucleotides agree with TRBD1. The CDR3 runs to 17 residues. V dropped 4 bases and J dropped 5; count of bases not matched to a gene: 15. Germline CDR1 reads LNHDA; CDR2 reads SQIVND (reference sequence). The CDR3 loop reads CASSTGDRPTEEYGYTF. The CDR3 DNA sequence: TGTGCCAGTAGTACCGGGGACAGGCCGACCGAGGAGTATGGCTACACCTTC.